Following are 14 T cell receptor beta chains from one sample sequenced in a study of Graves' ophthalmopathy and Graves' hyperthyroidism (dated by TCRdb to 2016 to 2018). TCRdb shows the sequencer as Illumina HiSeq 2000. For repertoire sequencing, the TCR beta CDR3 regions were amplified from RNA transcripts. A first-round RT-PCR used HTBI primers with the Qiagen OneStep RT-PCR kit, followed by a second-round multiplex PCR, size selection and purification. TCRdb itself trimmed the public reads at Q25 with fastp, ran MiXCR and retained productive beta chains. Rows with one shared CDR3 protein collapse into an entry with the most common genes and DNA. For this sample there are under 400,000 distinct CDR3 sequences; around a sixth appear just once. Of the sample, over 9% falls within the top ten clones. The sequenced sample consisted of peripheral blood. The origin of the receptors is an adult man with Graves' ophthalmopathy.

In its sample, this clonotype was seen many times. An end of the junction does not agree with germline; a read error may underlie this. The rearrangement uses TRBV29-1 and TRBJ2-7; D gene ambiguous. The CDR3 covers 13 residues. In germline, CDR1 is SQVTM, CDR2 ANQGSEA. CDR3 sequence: CSVEDPGSYEQYF. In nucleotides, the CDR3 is TGCAGTGTTGAAGATCCCGGGTCCTACGAGCAGTACTTC.

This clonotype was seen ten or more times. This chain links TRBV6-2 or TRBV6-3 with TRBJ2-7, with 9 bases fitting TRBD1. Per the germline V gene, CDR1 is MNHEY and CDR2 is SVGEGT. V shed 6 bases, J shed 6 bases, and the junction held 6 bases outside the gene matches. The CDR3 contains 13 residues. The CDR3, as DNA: TGTGCCAGCAGAATACAGGGGGCGCGCGAGCAGTACTTC. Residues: CASRIQGAREQYF.

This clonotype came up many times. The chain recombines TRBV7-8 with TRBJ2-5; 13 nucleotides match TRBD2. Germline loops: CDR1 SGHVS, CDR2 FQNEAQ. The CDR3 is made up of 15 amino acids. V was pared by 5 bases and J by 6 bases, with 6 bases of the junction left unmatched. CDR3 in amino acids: CASSGRTSGRKTQYF. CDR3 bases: TGTGCCAGCAGCGGGCGGACTAGCGGGAGAAAGACCCAGTACTTC.

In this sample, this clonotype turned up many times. CDR3 coding DNA: TGCGCCAGCAGCCAGGAGGGAGCGGGGGTTCAAGAGACCCAGTACTTC. It yields the protein CASSQEGAGVQETQYF. This chain uses TRBV5-1 with TRBJ2-5; TRBD2 matches at 8 bases. The trim removed 4 bases at V and 2 bases at J, leaving 10 bases unmatched. Germline-derived CDR1 and CDR2 are SGHRS and YFSETQ. The CDR3 has 16 amino acids.

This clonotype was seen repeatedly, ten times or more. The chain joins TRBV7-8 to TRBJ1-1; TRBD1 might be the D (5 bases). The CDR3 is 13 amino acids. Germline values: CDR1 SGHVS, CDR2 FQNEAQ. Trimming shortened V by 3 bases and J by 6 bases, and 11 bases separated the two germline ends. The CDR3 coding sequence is TGTGCCAGCAGCTTCGACAGCGACCCTGAAGCTTTCTTT. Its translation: CASSFDSDPEAFF.

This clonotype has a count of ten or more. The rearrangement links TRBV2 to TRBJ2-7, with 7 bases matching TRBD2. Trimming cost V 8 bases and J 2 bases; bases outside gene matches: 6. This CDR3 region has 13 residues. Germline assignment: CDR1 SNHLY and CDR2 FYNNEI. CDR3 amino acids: CASELARAYEQYF. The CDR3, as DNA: TGTGCCAGCGAACTAGCGCGAGCCTACGAGCAGTACTTC.

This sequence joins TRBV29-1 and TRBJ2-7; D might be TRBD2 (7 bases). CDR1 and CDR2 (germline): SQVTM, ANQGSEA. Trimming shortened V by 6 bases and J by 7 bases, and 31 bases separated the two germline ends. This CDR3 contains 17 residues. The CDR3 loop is CSVPGPYRVGGGGEQYF. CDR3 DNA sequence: TGCAGCGTCCCCGGCCCCTACAGGGTCGGCGGCGGGGGAGAGCAGTACTTC.

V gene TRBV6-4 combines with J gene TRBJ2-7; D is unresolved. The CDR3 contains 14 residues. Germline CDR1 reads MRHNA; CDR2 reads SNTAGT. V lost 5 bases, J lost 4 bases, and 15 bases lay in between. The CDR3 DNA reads TGTGCCAGCAGTTACTACTCGACGGGTTACGAGCAGTACTTC. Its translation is CASSYYSTGYEQYF.

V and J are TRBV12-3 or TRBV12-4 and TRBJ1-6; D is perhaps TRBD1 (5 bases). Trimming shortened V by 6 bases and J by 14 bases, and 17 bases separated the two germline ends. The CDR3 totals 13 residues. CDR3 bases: TGTGCCAGCAGCTTGGAGAGCGGGGCGGCCCTCCACTTT. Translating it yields CASSLESGAALHF.

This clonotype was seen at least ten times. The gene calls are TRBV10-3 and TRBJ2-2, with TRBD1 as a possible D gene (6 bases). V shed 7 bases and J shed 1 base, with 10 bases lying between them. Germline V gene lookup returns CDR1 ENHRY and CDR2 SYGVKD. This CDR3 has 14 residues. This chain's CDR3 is CAINNRENTGELFF. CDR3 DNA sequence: TGTGCCATCAATAACAGGGAGAACACCGGGGAGCTGTTTTTT.

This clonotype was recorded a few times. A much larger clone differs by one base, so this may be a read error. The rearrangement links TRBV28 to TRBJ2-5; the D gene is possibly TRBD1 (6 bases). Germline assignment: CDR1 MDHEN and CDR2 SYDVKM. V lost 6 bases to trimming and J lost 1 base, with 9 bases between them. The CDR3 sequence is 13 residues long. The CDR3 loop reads CASRGHIQETQYF. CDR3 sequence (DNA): TGTGCCAGCAGGGGACATATCCAAGAGACCCAGTACTTC.

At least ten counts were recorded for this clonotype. The CDR3 nucleotides are TGTGCCAGCAGCCGAGTTGGACAGGGTAACTCCTACGAGCAGTACTTC. Protein: CASSRVGQGNSYEQYF. The chain employs TRBV7-2 and TRBJ2-7, with 8 bases that match TRBD1. The CDR3 covers 16 residues. The germline V gene has CDR1 SGHTA and CDR2 FQGNSA. J lost 0 bases, V lost 5 bases, and 9 bases had no gene match.

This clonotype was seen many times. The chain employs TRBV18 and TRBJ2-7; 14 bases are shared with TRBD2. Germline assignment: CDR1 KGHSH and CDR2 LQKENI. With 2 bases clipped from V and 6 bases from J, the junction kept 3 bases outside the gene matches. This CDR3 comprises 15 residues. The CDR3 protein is CASSPGLAGGREQYF. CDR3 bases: TGTGCCAGCTCACCAGGACTAGCGGGAGGACGCGAGCAGTACTTC.

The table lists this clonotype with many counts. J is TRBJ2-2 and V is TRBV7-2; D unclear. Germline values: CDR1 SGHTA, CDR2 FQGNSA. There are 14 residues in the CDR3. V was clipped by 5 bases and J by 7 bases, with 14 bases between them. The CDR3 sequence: CASSPRTARGELFF. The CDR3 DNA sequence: TGTGCCAGCAGCCCCAGGACCGCCCGCGGGGAGCTGTTTTTT.